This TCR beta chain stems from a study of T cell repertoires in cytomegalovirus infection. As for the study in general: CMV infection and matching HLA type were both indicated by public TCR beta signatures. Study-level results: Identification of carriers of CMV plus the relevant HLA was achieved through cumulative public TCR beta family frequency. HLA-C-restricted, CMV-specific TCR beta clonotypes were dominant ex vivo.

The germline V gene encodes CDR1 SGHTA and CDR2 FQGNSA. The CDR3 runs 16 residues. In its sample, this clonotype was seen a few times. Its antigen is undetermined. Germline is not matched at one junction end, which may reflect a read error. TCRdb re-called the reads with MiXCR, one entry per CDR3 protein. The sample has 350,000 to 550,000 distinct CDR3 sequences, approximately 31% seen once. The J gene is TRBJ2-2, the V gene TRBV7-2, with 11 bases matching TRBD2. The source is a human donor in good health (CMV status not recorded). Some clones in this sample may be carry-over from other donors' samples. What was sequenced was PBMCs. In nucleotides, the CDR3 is TGTGCCAGCACCTTAGAGGGGACTAGCGGCACCGGGGAGCTGTTTTTT. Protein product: CASTLEGTSGTGELFF.